The sample holds a few counts of the clone carrying this TCR beta chain. TCRdb reprocessed the RT-PCR reads with MiXCR, giving one entry per CDR3 protein. The sample consists of hundreds of thousands of distinct CDR3 sequences, about 14% of them appearing once. The record originates from a study of response to subunit inactivated influenza vaccine. Sequencing used PBMCs from blood, obtained 14 to 15 days before vaccination. The clonotype comes from a man between 50 and 59 years old who received an inactivated influenza vaccine.

CDR3 bases: TGTGCCTGGAGTGCCGGGACAGGGGTCATAGAGCAGTACTTC. Translated, it gives CAWSAGTGVIEQYF. This chain connects TRBV30 to TRBJ2-7; 10 nucleotides match TRBD1. The J segment lost 7 bases and the V segment lost 1 base, leaving 7 bases of the junction unmatched. This CDR3 is built from 14 residues. CDR1 is GTSNPN, CDR2 SVGIG, per germline (reference sequence). Full variable domain (remainder filled in from reference TRBV30 and TRBJ2-7): SQTIHQWPATLVQPVGSPLSLECTVEGTSNPNLYWYRQAAGRGLQLLFYSVGIGQISSEVPQNLSASRPQDRQFILSSKKLLLSDSGFYLCAWSAGTGVIEQYFGPGTRLTVT.